This T cell receptor (beta chain) was recorded in a study of T cell changes during pregnancy in multiple sclerosis. TCRdb's copy holds only in-frame clones and misses some; the assay was immunoSEQ multiplex PCR. The sample yields 19,000 or so clones, 80% to 90% seen once. The germline V gene encodes CDR1 SEHNR and CDR2 FQNEAQ (reference sequence). The CDR3 runs 15 residues. V was pared by 5 bases and J by 5 bases, with 11 bases of the junction left unmatched. This TCR derives from a female donor in good health, enrolled as a control in a pregnancy study. The chain recombines TRBV7-9 with TRBJ1-2, with 7 bases that match TRBD1. Here the sequenced sample was CD8+ T cells from peripheral blood mononuclear cells, taken after pregnancy. The CDR3 loop is CASSTSPGTEYGYTF. DNA for the CDR3: TGTGCCAGCAGCACAAGTCCCGGGACAGAATATGGCTACACCTTC.